A single TCR beta chain is shown here with its context. Its specificity is not known. The sample is drawn from a study of T cell responses to AZD1222 COVID-19 vaccine. Study-wide context: Doses given second, at about 4 or about 12 weeks, were pooled.

The repertoire was sequenced with immunoSEQ multiplex PCR; TCRdb's copy has only in-frame clones and lacks some. The sample lists 75,000 to 95,000 clones; 88% were seen once. The ends lost 5 bases at V and 6 bases at J; junction bases unmatched: 7. The germline V gene has CDR1 LGHDT and CDR2 YNNKEL (reference sequence). This CDR3 region has 14 residues. Broader study findings: Rises in breadth and depth of Spike-specific TCRs came after two AZD1222 doses. Donors were mostly white British, more females; clonal diversity possibly underestimated.

The clonotype comes from an adult in good health. The input for sequencing was peripheral blood, taken on day 0 of AZD1222 vaccination. J is TRBJ2-7 and V is TRBV3-1 (or the pseudogene TRBV3-2); TRBD2 matches 10 bases. The CDR3 sequence is CASSSSGSIVEQYF. Written as DNA, the CDR3 is TGTGCCAGCAGCTCTAGCGGGAGTATTGTCGAGCAGTACTTC.